This T cell receptor (beta chain) was sequenced during a study of blood T cells in healthy people across ages. Overall study findings and caveats: Possibly, changes in expanded clonotypes were confounded because donor CMV status was unknown.

A J-beta primer mix and a sample-barcoded 5' primer were used in a second PCR of roughly 6 to 11 cycles. A minimum of 3 million CDR3-containing paired-end reads was obtained for each sample. Each CDR3 protein gets one entry after TCRdb re-called the 5' RACE reads with MiXCR. The sample holds approximately 800,000 distinct CDR3 sequences; 58% are singletons and the top ten take 22%. A remark on this clonotype: The antigen is undetermined.

The origin of this receptor is a man younger than 45 in good health. The sequencing sample was made of blood.

The DNA of the CDR3 is TGCAGTGCTAGGCCCGGGACTAGCGGGAGGAATGAGCAGTTCTTC. It yields the protein CSARPGTSGRNEQFF. The chain links TRBV20-1 to TRBJ2-1; 15 bases match TRBD2. The germline V gene has CDR1 DFQATT and CDR2 SNEGSKA (reference sequence). After removal of 3 bases from V and 7 bases from J, the junction contained 4 bases not matched to a gene. The length of the CDR3 is 15 residues.